This TCR delta chain was recorded in a study of human gamma delta and Vdelta1 T cells. The CDR3 has 16 residues. Per germline, CDR1 GEAIGNYY and CDR2 EKD. V shed 3 bases and J 0 bases; nucleotides not matched to a gene: 7. Comment on this clone: Its antigen is unknown.

Broader study findings: Reportedly, Delta One T cells were polyclonal and broadly targeted acute myeloid leukemia.

TCRdb re-processed the PCR reads via CATT. The sample holds about 14,000 delta-chain clones, approximately 51% seen once. The sample was Vdelta1 gamma-delta T cells from blood grown in culture (DOT cells). The chain has TRDV2 and TRDJ1; TRDD3 matches 9 bases. The sequence came from a human donor in good health. In DNA, the CDR3 is TGTGCCTGTGACTGCGGCGGGGATACGTACACCGATAAACTCATCTTT. Its protein is CACDCGGDTYTDKLIF.